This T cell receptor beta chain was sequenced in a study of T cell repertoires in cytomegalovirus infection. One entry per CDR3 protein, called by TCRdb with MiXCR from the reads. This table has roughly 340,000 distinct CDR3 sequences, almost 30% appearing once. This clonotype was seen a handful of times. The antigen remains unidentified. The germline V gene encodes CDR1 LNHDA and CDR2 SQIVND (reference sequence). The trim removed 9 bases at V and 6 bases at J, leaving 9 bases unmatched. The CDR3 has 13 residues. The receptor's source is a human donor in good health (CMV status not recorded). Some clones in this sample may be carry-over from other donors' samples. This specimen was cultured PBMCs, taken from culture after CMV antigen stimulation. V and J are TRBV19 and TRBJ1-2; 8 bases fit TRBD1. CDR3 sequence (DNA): TGTGCCAGCAGGACAGGGACACGGGATGGCTACACCTTC. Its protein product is CASRTGTRDGYTF.